This TCR beta chain was observed in a study of T cells after somatic rescue of genetic block. Clones were read by immunoSEQ multiplex PCR, and TCRdb kept only the in-frame ones, dropping some. The top ten hold about 21% of the sample, which has more than 10,000 clones, around 72% seen once. V lost 7 bases to trimming and J lost 10 bases; unmatched junction nucleotides: 6. The CDR3 totals 14 residues. CDR1 is SGHVS and CDR2 is FNYEAQ in the germline V gene. The V and J genes are TRBV7-6 and TRBJ1-6, with TRBD1 matching over 11 bases. The sequenced sample was peripheral blood mononuclear cells (PBMCs). The source of this sequence is a boy aged 10-17 years. The CDR3 loop reads CASTPGQGGSPLHF. The CDR3 DNA sequence: TGTGCCAGCACCCCGGGACAGGGGGGCTCACCCCTCCACTTT.